The T cell receptor (beta chain) under discussion was sequenced for a study of early T cells in non-severe SARS-CoV-2 infection. Study at large: The authors sequenced bulk RNA from unsorted whole blood, leaving chains unpaired.

Overall study findings and caveats: VDJdb matches were skewed toward anti-spike CD8 T cell responses.

Individual cDNA molecules carried attached unique molecular identifiers. TCRdb reanalysed the 5' RACE reads using MiXCR and keeps one entry per CDR3 protein. The data contain tens of thousands of distinct CDR3 sequences, 18% of them singletons. The germline gives CDR1 MNHEY, CDR2 SVGAGI. V gave up 0 bases and J gave up 2 bases, with 8 bases separating them. This CDR3 is 14 amino acids long. In this sample, this clonotype turned up many times. The antigen remains unidentified. This clonotype originated in an adult who was a healthcare worker with PCR-confirmed SARS-CoV-2 infection or an uninfected control (not recorded which). The starting material was whole blood, obtained at baseline. V is TRBV6-5 and J is TRBJ2-7; no reliable D call. The CDR3 coding sequence is TGTGCCAGCAGTTACTCAGGGCCCCCCTACGAGCAGTACTTC. Protein product: CASSYSGPPYEQYF.